Given below is one TCR beta chain in context. An oligo carrying a UMI was ligated to the cDNA 3' end. First-round PCR used approximately 4 cycles and beta primers RC1.1 and RC1.2 covering TRBC1 and TRBC2. TCRdb re-derived calls from the UMI-ligation and nested PCR reads in MiXCR, one entry per CDR3 protein. The sample includes about 53,000 distinct CDR3 sequences, roughly an eighth seen only once; the top ten take roughly 9.9%. The data belong to a study of quantifying T cell responses using KT2 cells. Study background: cDNA was made from DNase-treated RNA using alpha and beta constant primers.

Fixed numbers of PBMC received varying amounts of KT2 cells. This clonotype was sampled from a human donor. Input material: PBMCs spiked with cells of the T cell clone KT2.

In DNA form, the CDR3 reads TGTGCCAGCAGGGACAGGGGCGGCACTGAAGCTTTCTTT. Translation gives CASRDRGGTEAFF. This chain joins TRBV7-8 and TRBJ1-1; 9 bases map to TRBD1. V trimming: 6 bases; J trimming: 4 bases; junction bases outside the gene matches: 3. The CDR3 has 13 residues. Germline values: CDR1 SGHVS, CDR2 FQNEAQ.